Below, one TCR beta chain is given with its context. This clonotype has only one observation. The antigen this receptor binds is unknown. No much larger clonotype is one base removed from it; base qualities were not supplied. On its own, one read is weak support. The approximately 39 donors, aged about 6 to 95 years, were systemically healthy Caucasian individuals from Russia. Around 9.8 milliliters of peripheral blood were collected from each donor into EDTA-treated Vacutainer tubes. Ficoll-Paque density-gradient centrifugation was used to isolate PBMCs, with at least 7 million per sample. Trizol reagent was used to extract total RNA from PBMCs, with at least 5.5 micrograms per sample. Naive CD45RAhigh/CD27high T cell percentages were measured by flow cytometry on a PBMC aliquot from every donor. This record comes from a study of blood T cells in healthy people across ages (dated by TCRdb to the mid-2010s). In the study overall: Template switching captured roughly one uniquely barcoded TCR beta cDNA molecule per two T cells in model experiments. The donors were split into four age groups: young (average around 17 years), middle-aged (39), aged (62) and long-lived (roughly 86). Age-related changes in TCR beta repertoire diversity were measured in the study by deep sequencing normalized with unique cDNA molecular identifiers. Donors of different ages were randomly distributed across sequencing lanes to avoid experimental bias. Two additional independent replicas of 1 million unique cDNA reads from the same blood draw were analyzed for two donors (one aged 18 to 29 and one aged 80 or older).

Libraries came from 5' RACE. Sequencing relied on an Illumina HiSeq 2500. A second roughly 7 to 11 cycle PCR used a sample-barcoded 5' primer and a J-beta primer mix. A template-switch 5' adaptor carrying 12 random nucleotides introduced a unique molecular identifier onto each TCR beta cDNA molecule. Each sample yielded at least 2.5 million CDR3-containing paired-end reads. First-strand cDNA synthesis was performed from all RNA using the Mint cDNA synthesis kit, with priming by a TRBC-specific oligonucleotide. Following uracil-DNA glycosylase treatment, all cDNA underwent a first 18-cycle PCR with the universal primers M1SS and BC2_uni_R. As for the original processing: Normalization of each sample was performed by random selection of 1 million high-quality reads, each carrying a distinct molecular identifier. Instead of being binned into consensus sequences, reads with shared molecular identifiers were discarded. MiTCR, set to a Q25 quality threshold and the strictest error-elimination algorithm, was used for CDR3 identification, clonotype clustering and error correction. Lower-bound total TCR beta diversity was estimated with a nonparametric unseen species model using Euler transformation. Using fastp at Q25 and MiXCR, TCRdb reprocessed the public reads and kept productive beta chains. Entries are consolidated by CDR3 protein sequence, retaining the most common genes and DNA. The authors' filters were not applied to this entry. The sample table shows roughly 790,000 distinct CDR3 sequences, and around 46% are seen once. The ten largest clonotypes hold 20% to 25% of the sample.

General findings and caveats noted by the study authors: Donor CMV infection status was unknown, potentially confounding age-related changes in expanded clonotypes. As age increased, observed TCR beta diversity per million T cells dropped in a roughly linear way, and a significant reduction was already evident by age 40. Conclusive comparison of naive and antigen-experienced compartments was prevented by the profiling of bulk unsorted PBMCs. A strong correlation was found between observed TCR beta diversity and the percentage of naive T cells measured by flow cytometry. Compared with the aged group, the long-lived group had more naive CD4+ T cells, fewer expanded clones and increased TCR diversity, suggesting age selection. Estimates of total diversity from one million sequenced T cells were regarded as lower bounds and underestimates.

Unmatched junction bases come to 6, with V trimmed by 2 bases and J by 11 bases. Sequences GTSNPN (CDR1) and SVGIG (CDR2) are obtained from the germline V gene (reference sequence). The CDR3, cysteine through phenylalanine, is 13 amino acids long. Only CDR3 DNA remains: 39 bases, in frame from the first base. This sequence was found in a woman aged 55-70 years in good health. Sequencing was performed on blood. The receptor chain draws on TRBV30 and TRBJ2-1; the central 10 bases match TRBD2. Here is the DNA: TGTGCCTGGAGTCTTACTAGCGGGGAGAAGCAGTTCTTC. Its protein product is CAWSLTSGEKQFF.